These 17 T cell receptor beta chains were all obtained from the same sample, sequenced in a study of control samples from healthy donors and cancer patients. Clones were sequenced by immunoSEQ multiplex PCR, and TCRdb holds only the in-frame ones, with some missing. The data hold 95,000 to 150,000 clones, with around 94% observed a single time. Sequencing input: PBMCs. All receptors come from an elderly man with head and neck cancer.

The chain combines TRBV6-5 with TRBJ1-5, with D hard to call. Between the trimmed V and J ends, which lost 7 bases and 0 bases, there was a span of 10 bases. Germline CDR1 is MNHEY and CDR2 is SVGAGI. This CDR3 comprises 14 residues. DNA for the CDR3: TGTGCCAGCACTGGACTTTATAGCAATCAGCCCCAGCATTTT. Translated: CASTGLYSNQPQHF.

The chain is built from TRBV5-3 and TRBJ1-2, with D unresolved. TRBV5-3 is designated an ORF whose function remains uncertain. The V gene lost 7 bases and the J gene lost 5 bases, with 0 bases spanning the gap. The CDR3 runs 8 residues. The CDR3, as DNA: TGTGCCAGATATGGCTACACCTTC. This sequence encodes CARYGYTF.

V gene TRBV2 combines with J gene TRBJ2-2, with 14 bases matching TRBD2. The CDR3 has 17 residues. V gave up 6 bases and J gave up 1 base; unmatched junction bases: 4. CDR1 is SNHLY, CDR2 FYNNEI, per germline. The CDR3 DNA reads as TGTGCCAGCAGCCCGGGACTAGCGGGGGTGAACACCGGGGAGCTGTTTTTT. Its protein product is CASSPGLAGVNTGELFF.

In its sample, this clone was seen once. The chain couples TRBV29-1 to TRBJ1-2, with D possibly being TRBD1 (6 bases). The CDR3 consists of 12 residues. V dropped 7 bases and J dropped 7 bases, with 16 bases sitting between them. The germline V gene encodes CDR1 SQVTM and CDR2 ANQGSEA. This CDR3 is CSGLTGIRGYTF. The CDR3 DNA follows: TGCAGCGGACTTACAGGGATTCGTGGCTACACCTTC.

V gene TRBV25-1 combines with J gene TRBJ2-7; D is undetermined. The CDR3 extends over 14 amino acids. The germline V gene has CDR1 MGHDK and CDR2 SYGVNS. Trimming shortened V by 3 bases and J by 6 bases, and 15 bases separated the two germline ends. Here the CDR3 DNA reads TGTGCCAGCAGTGACCCCCTCCCCTTTCCCGAGCAGTACTTC. This sequence encodes CASSDPLPFPEQYF.

The V and J genes are TRBV5-1 and TRBJ2-7; D gene ambiguous. Looked up from germline, CDR1 is SGHRS and CDR2 is YFSETQ. Trimming shortened V by 1 base and J by 5 bases, and 22 bases separated the two germline ends. This CDR3 has 17 amino acids. For the CDR3, the DNA is TGCGCCAGCAGCTTGTTATCCACGGAGTTGGGGAACCACGAGCAGTACTTC. Translating gives CASSLLSTELGNHEQYF.

The chain uses TRBV27 and TRBJ1-1; a possible D gene is TRBD1 (6 bases). The CDR3 covers 13 residues. The germline V gene has CDR1 MNHEY and CDR2 SMNVEV (reference sequence). Trimming removed 1 base from V and 6 bases from J, with 9 bases in between. CDR3 sequence reads: CASSLYRGAEAFF. The DNA for the CDR3 is TGTGCCAGCAGTTTATATAGGGGGGCTGAAGCTTTCTTT.

This chain links TRBV5-1 with TRBJ1-5; D ambiguous. With 2 bases removed from V and 2 bases from J, the gap between germline ends came to 11 bases. This CDR3 is built from 15 residues. CDR1 is SGHRS, CDR2 YFSETQ, per germline. In DNA form, the CDR3 reads TGCGCCAGCAGCTTTGGAGGGTCGGGCAATCAGCCCCAGCATTTT. This gives the protein CASSFGGSGNQPQHF.

The chain joins TRBV2 to TRBJ1-6; D is possibly TRBD1 (5 bases). CDR3 length: 14 residues. Trimming took 3 bases from V and 9 from J, leaving 12 bases between them. The germline CDR1 and CDR2 sequences are SNHLY and FYNNEI. The CDR3 region is CASSDWGQGSPLHF. In nucleotides, the CDR3 is TGTGCCAGCAGTGATTGGGGCCAAGGTTCACCCCTCCACTTT.

The chain has TRBV5-1 and TRBJ1-2; D may be TRBD1 (5 bases). Germline V gives CDR1 SGHRS, CDR2 YFSETQ. The CDR3 loop spans 12 amino acids. The germline V and J ends were trimmed by 3 bases and 2 bases, with 5 bases remaining between them. The CDR3 bases are TGCGCCAGCAGCTGGGGGAACTATGGCTACACCTTC. Translated, it gives CASSWGNYGYTF.

This chain connects TRBV2 to TRBJ2-3, with no clear D. V was shortened by 8 bases and J by 4 bases, with 16 bases between the two germline ends. From germline, CDR1 is SNHLY and CDR2 FYNNEI. The CDR3 covers 14 residues. The CDR3 loop is CASLGPGQADTQYF. CDR3 DNA sequence: TGTGCCAGCCTCGGGCCGGGTCAGGCAGATACGCAGTATTTT.

DNA of the CDR3: TGTGCCAGCAGCCGGACAGGCCTTAACTATGGCTACACCTTC. Its protein is CASSRTGLNYGYTF. The chain is built from TRBV11-2 and TRBJ1-2; 7 nucleotides agree with TRBD1. Germline CDR1 and CDR2: SGHAT and FQNNGV. This CDR3 has 14 amino acids. Losses at the gene ends were 5 bases for V and 1 base for J; bases not matched to a gene: 4.

V is TRBV2 and J is TRBJ2-7; D gene uncertain. CDR1 is SNHLY and CDR2 is FYNNEI in the germline V gene. The CDR3 covers 12 residues. With 7 bases removed from V and 6 bases from J, the gap between germline ends came to 13 bases. CDR3 protein: CASTPQSVEQYF. The CDR3 bases are TGTGCCAGCACTCCGCAGTCGGTCGAGCAGTACTTC. Complete variable domain (other parts from reference TRBV2 and TRBJ2-7): EPEVTQTPSHQVTQMGQEVILRCVPISNHLYFYWYRQILGQKVEFLVSFYNNEISEKSEIFDDQFSVERPDGSNFTLKIRSTKLEDSAMYFCASTPQSVEQYFGPGTRLTVT.

This chain joins TRBV5-6 and TRBJ2-5, with 10 nucleotides matching TRBD1. The V and J ends lost 4 bases and 5 bases, in that order; junction bases with no gene match: 5. From germline, CDR1 is SGHDT and CDR2 YYEEEE. This CDR3 has 14 residues. Here the CDR3 DNA reads TGTGCCAGCAGCAGACAGGGGGCGGGGGAGACCCAGTACTTC. Amino acids: CASSRQGAGETQYF.

The chain recombines TRBV11-2 with TRBJ2-2; D could derive from TRBD1 or TRBD2 (6 bases each). Germline-derived CDR1 and CDR2 are SGHAT and FQNNGV. Trimming stripped 5 bases from V and 3 bases from J, with 16 bases between. This CDR3 has 16 residues. CDR3 protein: CASSRRGVGDTGELFF. The CDR3 coding sequence is TGTGCCAGCAGCCGGAGGGGGGTTGGGGACACCGGGGAGCTGTTTTTT.

The chain has TRBV19 and TRBJ2-5; unclear D gene. Germline V gene sequence: CDR1 LNHDA, CDR2 SQIVND (reference sequence). The ends were cut back, 3 bases at V and 4 bases at J, with 12 bases in the middle. This CDR3 has 14 residues. The CDR3 loop is CASSINWGGETQYF. The CDR3, as DNA: TGTGCCAGTAGTATTAATTGGGGTGGAGAGACCCAGTACTTC.

The chain has TRBV5-4 and TRBJ1-2; D is uncertain. Germline CDR1 is SGHNT and CDR2 is YYREEE (reference sequence). Trimming took off 4 bases at V and 4 bases at J, with 20 bases between the two ends. This CDR3 is 16 amino acids long. In DNA form, the CDR3 reads TGTGCCAGCAGCGCGGCGGGTGGGATGTTACCCTATGGCTACACCTTC. Its translation is CASSAAGGMLPYGYTF.